Shown below are 26 T cell receptor beta chains from a single sample sequenced in a study of T-cell memory formation after mild COVID-19. TCRdb re-derived calls from the 5' RACE reads in MiXCR, one entry per CDR3 protein. The repertoire includes 150,000 to 200,000 distinct CDR3 sequences, roughly 11% of them detected once, and about 3.5% sits in the top ten. The material sequenced was PBMCs or a T cell subset sorted from them (not recorded which). The receptors here all came from a young man who had mild COVID-19 (a few samples of this study predate the infection). Cell type and time point are not known.

This clonotype has only a few counts. The chain carries TRBV5-1 and TRBJ2-3, with 8 nucleotides matching TRBD2. The CDR3 contains 15 residues. CDR1 is SGHRS and CDR2 is YFSETQ in the germline V gene. V trimming: 0 bases; J trimming: 2 bases; junction bases outside the gene matches: 2. In nucleotides, the CDR3 is TGCGCCAGCAGCTTGGCTAGCGGGTCCACAGATACGCAGTATTTT. It codes for CASSLASGSTDTQYF.

The genes are TRBV7-2 and TRBJ2-3; the match to TRBD2 covers 8 bases. This CDR3 contains 16 residues. The V segment lost 7 bases and the J segment 6 bases; nucleotides outside the gene matches: 15. Germline V lookup: CDR1 SGHTA, CDR2 FQGNSA. In DNA form, the CDR3 reads TGTGCCAGCAACCCCTTTTTAGGCGGGGGGTCCGATACGCAGTATTTT. Its protein product is CASNPFLGGGSDTQYF.

In this sample, this clonotype turned up a few times. The V gene is TRBV12-3 or TRBV12-4, the J gene TRBJ2-2, with no clear D. V lost 3 bases to trimming and J lost 5 bases, with 7 bases between them. The CDR3 totals 13 residues. The CDR3 protein is CASSFAVTGELFF. CDR3 coding DNA: TGTGCCAGCAGTTTTGCGGTGACCGGGGAGCTGTTTTTT.

This clonotype was seen a handful of times. The chain combines TRBV12-3 or TRBV12-4 with TRBJ1-2; D remains ambiguous. The V end was cut by 3 bases, the J end by 6 bases, with 11 bases between. The CDR3 consists of 13 residues. The DNA for the CDR3 is TGTGCCAGCAGTTTTAGAGGCTTCGATGGCTACACCTTC. Protein sequence: CASSFRGFDGYTF.

At least ten counts were recorded for this clonotype. This chain connects TRBV6-6 to TRBJ2-1; perhaps TRBD1 as D (6 bases). Looked up from germline, CDR1 is MNHNY and CDR2 is SVGAGI (reference sequence). The CDR3 has 11 amino acids. Between the trimmed V and J ends, which lost 7 bases and 9 bases, there was a span of 10 bases. CDR3 loop: CASTEGGEQFF. The CDR3 region has the DNA TGTGCCAGCACCGAAGGGGGTGAGCAGTTCTTC.

This clonotype has a count of ten or more. The CDR3 DNA follows: TGTGCCAGCAGTTTTAGCGGGGGGATCGATGAGCAGTTCTTC. It specifies CASSFSGGIDEQFF. The genes are TRBV12-3 or TRBV12-4 and TRBJ2-1; 10 bases map to TRBD2. CDR3 length: 14 amino acids. After removal of 3 bases from V and 8 bases from J, the junction contained 4 bases not matched to a gene.

The chain joins TRBV5-8 to TRBJ1-2; 7 positions agree with TRBD1. CDR3 length equals 15 residues. V lost 3 bases, J lost 4 bases, and 9 bases stayed unmatched. The germline CDR1 and CDR2 sequences are SGHTS and YDEGEE. The CDR3 loop is CASSSGQTLSYGYTF. In DNA form, the CDR3 reads TGTGCCAGCAGCTCGGGACAGACCCTTAGCTATGGCTACACCTTC. Combining the CDR3 with reference TRBV5-8 and TRBJ1-2 gives the whole variable domain EAGVTQSPTHLIKTRGQQATLRCSPISGHTSVYWYQQALGLGLQFLLWYDEGEERNRGNFPPRFSGRQFPNYSSELNVNALELEDSALYLCASSSGQTLSYGYTFGSGTRLTVV.

In its sample, this clonotype was seen a few times. The genes are TRBV24-1 and TRBJ2-6, with D unclear. The V end lost 9 bases, the J end lost 0 bases, and 17 bases lay between the germline ends. CDR1 is KGHDR and CDR2 is SFDVKD in the germline V gene. The CDR3 is 17 residues long. The CDR3 DNA reads as TGTGCCACCTTCGGCTCCCGAAGCGTCTCTGGGGCCAACGTCCTGACTTTC. It yields the protein CATFGSRSVSGANVLTF.

The chain is built from TRBV3-1 and TRBJ2-1, with 10 bases lining up with TRBD2. The CDR3 has 14 residues. CDR1 is LGHDT and CDR2 is YNNKEL in the germline V gene (reference sequence). J was trimmed by 6 bases and V by 4 bases; bases with no gene match: 3. The CDR3 sequence is CASSRLAGANEQFF. CDR3 nucleotides: TGTGCCAGCAGCCGCCTAGCGGGGGCCAATGAGCAGTTCTTC.

There are many counts of this clonotype. V gene TRBV29-1 combines with J gene TRBJ2-3; 11 nucleotides line up with TRBD2. After removal of 0 bases from V and 11 bases from J, the junction contained 7 bases not matched to a gene. CDR1 and CDR2 (germline): SQVTM, ANQGSEA. The CDR3 contains 14 residues. The CDR3: CSVEDLTSGDWQYF. As DNA, the CDR3 is TGCAGCGTTGAAGATCTGACTAGCGGGGATTGGCAGTATTTT.

This clonotype was found many times. The V gene is TRBV5-1, the J gene TRBJ1-1; a possible D gene is TRBD1 (5 bases). The germline CDR1 and CDR2 sequences are SGHRS and YFSETQ. The CDR3 is made up of 17 amino acids. V gave up 2 bases and J gave up 0 bases, with 17 bases separating them. CDR3 nucleotides: TGCGCCAGCAGCTTTGACCAGGGAGTAAACATGAACACTGAAGCTTTCTTT. Translation gives CASSFDQGVNMNTEAFF.

The chain employs TRBV7-9 and TRBJ2-2; maybe TRBD1 (5 bases). Germline V lookup: CDR1 SEHNR, CDR2 FQNEAQ (reference sequence). The CDR3 runs 16 residues. Trimming took 3 bases from V and 4 from J, leaving 15 bases between them. CDR3 in DNA: TGTGCCAGCAGCTTGGGGCGGCTGCGAGGCACCGGGGAGCTGTTTTTT. It specifies CASSLGRLRGTGELFF.

The chain joins TRBV18 to TRBJ2-7, with TRBD1 matching over 8 bases. There are 14 residues in the CDR3. Germline lookup yields CDR1 KGHSH and CDR2 LQKENI. Unmatched junction bases numbered 2, after V lost 0 bases and J lost 4 bases. In DNA, the CDR3 is TGTGCCAGCTCACCACCCGGACAGGGATACGAGCAGTACTTC. Translated: CASSPPGQGYEQYF.

This clonotype was seen many times. The chain recombines TRBV3-1 with TRBJ2-5; 8 bases are shared with TRBD2. The trim removed 1 base at V and 5 bases at J, leaving 12 bases unmatched. CDR1 LGHDT and CDR2 YNNKEL come from the germline V gene (reference sequence). There are 17 residues in the CDR3. The CDR3 sequence is CASSQGGGPFARETQYF. CDR3 in DNA: TGTGCCAGCAGCCAAGGCGGGGGGCCTTTTGCGAGGGAGACCCAGTACTTC.

This clonotype was detected ten times or more. The V and J genes are TRBV4-1 and TRBJ2-3; D might be TRBD2 (5 bases). The V gene lost 0 bases and the J gene lost 2 bases, with 12 bases spanning the gap. The germline gives CDR1 MGHRA, CDR2 YSYEKL. The CDR3 is made up of 16 amino acids. The CDR3 reads CASSQEGSPNTDTQYF. Written as DNA, the CDR3 is TGCGCCAGCAGCCAAGAAGGGAGCCCTAACACAGATACGCAGTATTTT.

In DNA form, the CDR3 reads TGCAGTGTGGGACGGTCGGCCGAAAAACTGTTTTTT. This gives the protein CSVGRSAEKLFF. This chain uses TRBV20-1 with TRBJ1-4; D is possibly TRBD1 (5 bases). The V gene's germline CDR1 is DFQATT and CDR2 SNEGSKA (reference sequence). The V end was cut by 7 bases, the J end by 8 bases, with 14 bases between. This CDR3 has 12 residues.

The sample holds a few counts of this clonotype. V and J are TRBV6-2 or TRBV6-3 and TRBJ2-2; D might be TRBD1 or TRBD2, each matching 5 bases. Trimming removed 5 bases at V and 7 bases at J, with 17 bases between. The V gene's germline CDR1 is MNHEY and CDR2 SVGEGT. This CDR3 is 15 amino acids long. CDR3 sequence: CASSGPGTPGGELFF. In DNA form, the CDR3 reads TGTGCCAGCAGTGGACCGGGGACCCCCGGCGGGGAGCTGTTTTTT.

The chain uses TRBV9 and TRBJ1-1; D is perhaps TRBD1 (5 bases). The ends were cut back, 6 bases at V and 0 bases at J, with 18 bases in the middle. Per germline, CDR1 SGDLS and CDR2 YYNGEE. The CDR3 sequence is 16 residues long. The CDR3 here is CASNRQPLNMNTEAFF. The CDR3 DNA follows: TGTGCCAGCAACAGACAGCCGCTCAATATGAACACTGAAGCTTTCTTT.

The rearrangement uses TRBV6-5 and TRBJ1-2; a possible D gene is TRBD1 (6 bases). The V end lost 4 bases, the J end lost 6 bases, and 18 bases lay between the germline ends. The CDR3 has 15 residues. The germline gives CDR1 MNHEY, CDR2 SVGAGI. This CDR3 is CASSSPGGGNDGYTF. Here the CDR3 DNA reads TGTGCCAGCAGTTCCCCCGGGGGCGGGAACGATGGCTACACCTTC.

This clonotype has at least ten counts. V usage is TRBV5-1 and J usage is TRBJ2-1, with 13 bases lining up with TRBD2. Germline assignment: CDR1 SGHRS and CDR2 YFSETQ. J lost 5 bases, V lost 4 bases, and 6 bases had no gene match. The CDR3 covers 16 residues. For the CDR3, the DNA is TGCGCCAGCAGCATAGGGACTAGCGGGGCCAACAATGAGCAGTTCTTC. It encodes CASSIGTSGANNEQFF.

Only a few counts were recorded for this clonotype. This chain connects TRBV2 to TRBJ2-2, with D unclear. Germline loops: CDR1 SNHLY, CDR2 FYNNEI. Trimming shortened V by 2 bases and J by 4 bases, and 8 bases separated the two germline ends. The CDR3 consists of 14 residues. The CDR3 sequence is CASSESRVTGELFF. The CDR3 DNA is TGTGCCAGCAGTGAATCTAGGGTCACCGGGGAGCTGTTTTTT.

This clonotype was observed at least ten times. This chain connects TRBV29-1 to TRBJ2-3; D ambiguous. Germline CDR1 reads SQVTM; CDR2 reads ANQGSEA. Trimming took off 8 bases at V and 4 bases at J, with 10 bases between the two ends. There are 11 residues in the CDR3. The CDR3 protein is CSLIFADTQYF. CDR3 nucleotides: TGCAGCCTCATCTTTGCAGATACGCAGTATTTT.

The chain is built from TRBV6-1 and TRBJ1-5; 8 bases fit TRBD1. Germline loops: CDR1 MNHNS, CDR2 SASEGT. V was pared by 10 bases and J by 3 bases, with 11 bases of the junction left unmatched. The CDR3 runs to 15 residues. DNA of the CDR3: TGTGCCACCAAAAGGGGACAGGAGCTCAATCAGCCCCAGCATTTT. Translated: CATKRGQELNQPQHF.

This clonotype was found a few times. The genes are TRBV20-1 and TRBJ2-7; D is perhaps TRBD1 (6 bases). Germline V CDR1 and CDR2: DFQATT, SNEGSKA (reference sequence). The CDR3 has 13 amino acids. V dropped 3 bases and J dropped 3 bases, with 12 bases sitting between them. The CDR3 sequence: CSASGRGLYEQYF. The DNA for the CDR3 is TGCAGTGCTAGCGGCAGGGGTCTCTACGAGCAGTACTTC.

The table lists this clonotype with many counts. The CDR3 nucleotides are TGTGCCAGCAGCTTAGGGACAACCTACGAGCAGTACGTC. Translated, it gives CASSLGTTYEQYV. This chain connects TRBV7-2 to TRBJ2-7; D possibly corresponds to TRBD1 (5 bases). V shed 1 base and J shed 2 bases, with 6 bases lying between them. Germline loops: CDR1 SGHTA, CDR2 FQGNSA. The CDR3 covers 13 residues.

The chain couples TRBV6-6 to TRBJ1-1, with 7 bases matching TRBD1. Trimming removed 5 bases from V and 5 bases from J; junction bases left unmatched: 8. Per the germline V gene, CDR1 is MNHNY and CDR2 is SVGAGI (reference sequence). The CDR3 runs 14 residues. CDR3 region: CASSLRTGATEAFF. The CDR3 DNA follows: TGTGCCAGCAGTCTTCGAACAGGGGCGACTGAAGCTTTCTTT.